These 27 T cell receptor beta chains came from one sample sequenced in a study of CD8 T cells in ankylosing spondylitis. In TCRdb, the 5' RACE reads were re-called with MiXCR into one record per CDR3 protein. Of about 330,000 distinct CDR3 sequences in the sample, 8% were seen once. Study findings and constraints: Blood of patients with ankylosing spondylitis appeared to be characterized by a TCR beta motif of several highly homologous variants.

No antigen is known for these receptors. The sample consisted of blood, either unsorted or a sorted T cell fraction (not recorded which). These receptors were obtained from a male donor with ankylosing spondylitis.

This clonotype was seen a few times. The V and J genes are TRBV6-1 and TRBJ2-5; TRBD2 agrees at 7 bases. CDR1 and CDR2 from the germline V gene are MNHNS and SASEGT. Trimming cost V 5 bases and J 4 bases; bases outside gene matches: 4. The CDR3 loop spans 13 amino acids. The CDR3 nucleotides read TGTGCCAGCAGTAGGACTAGGGGAGAGACCCAGTACTTC. Translation gives CASSRTRGETQYF.

The V and J genes are TRBV6-5 and TRBJ1-4, with a tentative D call TRBD1 (6 bases). The CDR3 loop spans 17 amino acids. Looked up from germline, CDR1 is MNHEY and CDR2 is SVGAGI. V was trimmed by 4 bases and J by 4 bases, leaving 19 bases between them. The CDR3 region is CASSSPRAGDHNEKLFF. For the CDR3, the DNA is TGTGCCAGCAGTTCGCCAAGGGCAGGGGACCATAATGAAAAACTGTTTTTT.

A few counts support this clonotype. This chain uses TRBV7-9 with TRBJ1-1, with no clear D. Germline lookup yields CDR1 SEHNR and CDR2 FQNEAQ (reference sequence). Trimming removed 5 bases at V and 8 bases at J, with 9 bases between. This CDR3 spans 11 amino acids. In nucleotides, the CDR3 is TGTGCCAGCAGCACCCGGTACGAAGCTTTCTTT. Its translation is CASSTRYEAFF.

The chain links TRBV28 to TRBJ2-1; TRBD2 aligns across 12 bases. Germline values: CDR1 MDHEN, CDR2 SYDVKM. J was trimmed by 6 bases and V by 2 bases; bases with no gene match: 5. The CDR3 loop spans 16 amino acids. CDR3 loop: CASSLTSGRRGNEQFF. The DNA of the CDR3 is TGTGCCAGCAGTTTAACTAGCGGGAGGAGGGGCAATGAGCAGTTCTTC.

This clonotype was detected only a few times. This chain links TRBV5-1 with TRBJ2-1; tentatively, D is TRBD2 (6 bases). The V gene's germline CDR1 is SGHRS and CDR2 YFSETQ. The CDR3 totals 13 residues. V was trimmed by 2 bases and J by 12 bases, leaving 15 bases between them. The CDR3: CASSFQEGPAQFF. The DNA for the CDR3 is TGCGCCAGCAGCTTCCAGGAGGGCCCCGCGCAGTTCTTC.

This clonotype was observed a handful of times. The gene calls are TRBV12-3 or TRBV12-4 and TRBJ1-5; D is ambiguous. There are 16 residues in the CDR3. Trimming stripped 7 bases from V and 4 bases from J, with 20 bases between. The CDR3 loop reads CASKWGAGEANQPQHF. CDR3 in DNA: TGTGCCAGCAAATGGGGAGCGGGAGAGGCAAATCAGCCCCAGCATTTT.

This clonotype has only a few counts. The J gene is TRBJ2-3, the V gene TRBV6-5; 7 nucleotides match TRBD2. Germline V gene data show CDR1 as MNHEY and CDR2 as SVGAGI. Trimming removed 4 bases from V and 4 bases from J; junction bases left unmatched: 8. This CDR3 region has 15 residues. The CDR3 DNA reads as TGTGCCAGCAGTTGGGGCGGGAGTATCTCAGATACGCAGTATTTT. Translating gives CASSWGGSISDTQYF.

The table lists this clonotype with a few counts. The gene calls are TRBV2 and TRBJ1-5; 7 positions agree with TRBD1. The germline gives CDR1 SNHLY, CDR2 FYNNEI. The V gene end was trimmed by 8 bases and the J gene end by 3 bases; junction bases not matched to a gene: 4. The CDR3 spans 13 residues. The CDR3 reads CASQTGDNQPQHF. The CDR3 DNA follows: TGTGCCAGCCAAACAGGGGACAATCAGCCCCAGCATTTT.

CDR3 bases: TGTGCCAGCAGTAGAACTAGCGGGAGTAAGGGTGACACAGATACGCAGTATTTT. This codes for CASSRTSGSKGDTDTQYF. This chain connects TRBV12-3 or TRBV12-4 to TRBJ2-3; 11 bases align to TRBD2. This CDR3 is 18 amino acids long. V dropped 5 bases and J dropped 2; count of bases not matched to a gene: 12.

V gene TRBV20-1 combines with J gene TRBJ2-2; 7 bases line up with TRBD1. The length of the CDR3 is 15 residues. Germline lookup yields CDR1 DFQATT and CDR2 SNEGSKA (reference sequence). V was clipped by 6 bases and J by 0 bases; unmatched bases: 7. The CDR3 sequence is CSAITGTANTGELFF. In DNA form, the CDR3 reads TGCAGTGCGATCACCGGGACAGCGAACACCGGGGAGCTGTTTTTT.

Only a few counts were recorded for this clonotype. The chain recombines TRBV5-5 with TRBJ2-7; tentatively, D is TRBD1 (6 bases). Germline V gene lookup returns CDR1 SGHKS and CDR2 YYEKEE (reference sequence). This CDR3 has 13 residues. Trimming took off 4 bases at V and 7 bases at J, with 15 bases between the two ends. The CDR3 spells CASSRDTSWEQYF. In DNA, the CDR3 is TGTGCCAGCAGCCGGGACACTAGTTGGGAGCAGTACTTC.

V and J are TRBV6-5 and TRBJ2-7; D may correspond to TRBD1 or TRBD2 (5 bases each). The V and J ends lost 1 base and 6 bases respectively, with 16 bases between them. CDR1 is MNHEY, CDR2 SVGAGI, per germline. The CDR3 consists of 15 residues. The CDR3 spells CASSYFLRGGGEQYF. For the CDR3, the DNA is TGTGCCAGCAGTTACTTCCTCCGGGGCGGAGGCGAGCAGTACTTC.

The table lists this clonotype with a few counts. This chain uses TRBV6-5 with TRBJ2-4; TRBD1 might be the D (7 bases). CDR3 length equals 12 residues. V was clipped by 5 bases and J by 9 bases, with 11 bases between them. Germline CDR1 and CDR2: MNHEY and SVGAGI. The CDR3 nucleotides are TGTGCCAGCAGTCGACAGGGAGGCATTCAGTACTTC. It codes for CASSRQGGIQYF.

This clonotype has ten or more counts. This chain joins TRBV7-2 and TRBJ2-5; weak D call: TRBD1 (5 bases). CDR3 size: 13 residues. The V and J ends lost 3 bases and 1 base respectively, with 6 bases between them. The germline V gene encodes CDR1 SGHTA and CDR2 FQGNSA. The CDR3 bases are TGTGCCAGCAGCTTTCAGGGCCAAGAGACCCAGTACTTC. Protein product: CASSFQGQETQYF.

This clonotype came up many times. The chain uses TRBV2 and TRBJ2-7; D is perhaps TRBD2 (5 bases). Germline assignment: CDR1 SNHLY and CDR2 FYNNEI. V lost 7 bases, J lost 3 bases, and 7 bases lay in between. The CDR3 loop spans 11 amino acids. CDR3 nucleotides: TGTGCCAGCACCGGGGACTACGAGCAGTACTTC. It yields the protein CASTGDYEQYF.

This chain uses TRBV5-1 with TRBJ2-7, with 9 bases that match TRBD2. CDR3 length equals 13 residues. Germline assignment: CDR1 SGHRS and CDR2 YFSETQ. The V and J ends lost 7 bases and 0 bases, in that order; junction bases with no gene match: 2. The chain's CDR3 is CASRLAASYEQYF. The CDR3 region has the DNA TGCGCCAGCCGACTAGCGGCCTCCTACGAGCAGTACTTC.

This clonotype came up a few times. The V call is TRBV29-1, the J call TRBJ1-4; D is ambiguous. This CDR3 region has 13 residues. Germline values: CDR1 SQVTM, CDR2 ANQGSEA. V lost 7 bases, J lost 8 bases, and 17 bases lay in between. CDR3 sequence reads: CSARGRTNEKLFF. The CDR3 DNA follows: TGCAGCGCCCGGGGAAGAACGAACGAAAAACTGTTTTTT.

This clonotype was seen only a few times. The V call is TRBV18, the J call TRBJ1-1; D is possibly TRBD1 (5 bases). V lost 2 bases to trimming and J lost 11 bases, with 12 bases between them. This CDR3 has 12 amino acids. CDR1 and CDR2 from the germline V gene are KGHSH and LQKENI. As DNA, the CDR3 is TGTGCCAGCTCACCATCTCAGGGCCGGGCTTTCTTT. As protein: CASSPSQGRAFF.

This clonotype has more than one count but fewer than ten. V and J are TRBV20-1 and TRBJ2-7, with TRBD2 matching 14 bases. This CDR3 region has 14 residues. J gave up 3 bases and V 4 bases, and 2 bases lay outside the gene matches. Germline CDR1 reads DFQATT; CDR2 reads SNEGSKA (reference sequence). The CDR3 is CSAIGTSGSYEQYF. CDR3 in DNA: TGCAGTGCTATCGGGACTAGCGGGAGCTACGAGCAGTACTTC.

V gene TRBV28 combines with J gene TRBJ2-5; 7 bases align to TRBD2. The CDR3 contains 15 residues. Germline CDR1 MDHEN, CDR2 SYDVKM. V lost 7 bases, J lost 2 bases, and 10 bases stayed unmatched. DNA for the CDR3: TGTGCCAGCATCCCGGGGGGAAGGGAGCAAGAGACCCAGTACTTC. Translated: CASIPGGREQETQYF.

The J gene is TRBJ2-5, the V gene TRBV4-2; no reliable D call. CDR1 LGHNA and CDR2 YNFKEQ come from the germline V gene. This CDR3 has 14 amino acids. Deletions cut 0 bases from V and 6 bases from J, with 11 bases between. The CDR3: CASSQETELKTQYF. The CDR3 DNA is TGTGCCAGCAGCCAAGAAACGGAGCTGAAGACCCAGTACTTC.

This clonotype occurred a few times. V and J are TRBV7-9 and TRBJ1-2, with 8 bases that match TRBD1. There are 15 residues in the CDR3. Germline V gene lookup returns CDR1 SEHNR and CDR2 FQNEAQ (reference sequence). Trimming removed 5 bases from V and 4 bases from J; junction bases left unmatched: 9. CDR3: CASSPWTGIGYGYTF. CDR3 nucleotides: TGTGCCAGCAGCCCTTGGACAGGGATCGGCTATGGCTACACCTTC.

This clonotype showed up just a few times. This chain connects TRBV7-9 to TRBJ1-6; perhaps TRBD1 as D (6 bases). The CDR3 spans 14 residues. Germline CDR1 reads SEHNR; CDR2 reads FQNEAQ (reference sequence). Trimming took 5 bases from V and 5 from J, leaving 10 bases between them. The CDR3 loop is CASSRRDNNSPLHF. CDR3 DNA: TGTGCCAGCAGCCGCCGGGACAATAATTCACCCCTCCACTTT.

The chain has TRBV5-4 and TRBJ1-5; 9 nucleotides align to TRBD1. V lost 0 bases to trimming and J lost 6 bases; unmatched junction nucleotides: 4. Germline CDR1 SGHNT, CDR2 YYREEE (reference sequence). This CDR3 contains 15 residues. The CDR3 nucleotides are TGTGCCAGCAGCTTGGACAGGGGGCATATTCAGCCCCAGCATTTT. This encodes CASSLDRGHIQPQHF.

This clonotype was counted between two and nine times. The chain carries TRBV7-2 and TRBJ2-5, with D perhaps given as TRBD1 or TRBD2 (5 bases each). V lost 5 bases and J lost 0, with 7 bases in between. Germline assignment: CDR1 SGHTA and CDR2 FQGNSA. The CDR3 loop spans 13 amino acids. The CDR3 loop is CASSEGYQETQYF. The CDR3 nucleotides read TGTGCCAGCAGCGAGGGGTACCAAGAGACCCAGTACTTC.

This clonotype was seen many times. J is TRBJ2-7 and V is TRBV20-1; 9 positions agree with TRBD2. This CDR3 is built from 14 residues. Germline V gene data show CDR1 as DFQATT and CDR2 as SNEGSKA (reference sequence). The trim removed 6 bases at V and 1 base at J, leaving 7 bases unmatched. The CDR3 protein is CSAMTSGGSYEQYF. The CDR3, as DNA: TGCAGTGCCATGACTAGCGGAGGTTCCTACGAGCAGTACTTC.

This clonotype was observed many times. The chain employs TRBV12-3 or TRBV12-4 and TRBJ1-1; D call uncertain. CDR3 length: 16 residues. Trimming shortened V by 7 bases and J by 2 bases, and 20 bases separated the two germline ends. The DNA for the CDR3 is TGTGCCAGCACCCCAGTCCTATACCTCAAAAACACTGAAGCTTTCTTT. Amino acids: CASTPVLYLKNTEAFF.